This TCR beta chain was documented in a study of T cell repertoires in cytomegalovirus infection. Findings and limits, study-wide: Within the response measured ex vivo, HLA-C-restricted CMV-specific TCR beta clonotypes were dominant. Frequencies of public TCR beta families were cumulated, and this identified carriers of CMV plus the relevant HLA.

This clonotype was picked up a small number of times. Antigen unknown. MiXCR was run by TCRdb on the reads, yielding one entry per CDR3 protein. The table has just under 500,000 distinct CDR3 sequences, roughly a third seen once. The specimen comprised cultured PBMCs, sampled from culture after CMV antigen stimulation. The clonotype originates from a human donor in good health (CMV status not recorded). Some clones in this sample may be carry-over from other donors' samples.

This CDR3 reads CSAESGRDNEQFF. CDR3 DNA: TGCAGTGCGGAAAGCGGGAGGGACAATGAGCAGTTCTTC. The rearrangement joins TRBV20-1 to TRBJ2-1, with TRBD2 matching over 10 bases. Germline V gene sequence: CDR1 DFQATT, CDR2 SNEGSKA (reference sequence). The V and J ends lost 6 bases and 5 bases, in that order; junction bases with no gene match: 4. This CDR3 is built from 13 residues.